Listed below are T cell receptor beta chains from one sample, sequenced in a study of CD4+ T cells in melanoma. Generated by immunoSEQ multiplex PCR, the TCRdb table keeps only in-frame clones and is missing some. The sample has approximately 9,500 clones, 50% to 70% seen once; the top ten hold less than 25%. Input material: cells from a culture (not recorded whether cultured in vitro). The receptors derive from a human donor with melanoma. The CDR3 runs from the conserved cysteine through the conserved F or W. A D gene is named only where the DNA matches it firmly. The size entry is marked missing in some rows and otherwise reads once, few, many or a size class.

medium-sized,TRBJ2-5,-,TRBV7-9,CASSSSATQYF,TGTGCCAGCAGCTCCTCCGCGACCCAGTACTTC
-,TRBJ1-1,-,TRBV7-9,CASNLGWRTEAFF,TGTGCCAGCAACTTAGGTTGGAGGACTGAAGCTTTCTTT
-,TRBJ2-6,-,TRBV13,CASSSRLLSGANVLTF,TGTGCCAGCAGCTCCCGTCTCCTCTCTGGGGCCAACGTCCTGACTTTC
-,TRBJ2-2,-,TRBV30,CACLTRGYTGELFF,TGTGCCTGCCTAACCCGGGGATACACCGGGGAGCTGTTTTTT
-,TRBJ1-2,-,TRBV9,CASSGGGMIYGYTF,TGTGCCAGCAGCGGGGGGGGGATGATCTATGGCTACACCTTC
-,TRBJ2-7,-,TRBV6-6,CATSYPGDYEQYF,TGTGCCACTAGCTACCCCGGAGACTACGAGCAGTACTTC
-,TRBJ1-1,-,TRBV2,CASTVNTEAFF,TGTGCCAGCACAGTAAACACTGAAGCTTTCTTT
-,TRBJ1-6,-,TRBV27,CASSFSRDSPLHF,TGTGCCAGCAGTTTTAGTAGGGATTCACCCCTCCACTTT
few,TRBJ2-1,-,TRBV14,CASSQGGNRVHEQFF,TGTGCCAGCAGCCAGGGGGGGAACAGGGTCCATGAGCAGTTCTTC
-,TRBJ1-2,-,TRBV14,CASSQTANGYTF,TGTGCCAGCAGCCAGACAGCCAACGGCTACACCTTC
-,TRBJ1-1,TRBD1,TRBV19,CASSIVEQGMNTEAFF,TGTGCCAGTAGTATCGTCGAACAGGGGATGAACACTGAAGCTTTCTTT
-,TRBJ2-1,-,TRBV5-1,CASSLAGDVTYNEQFF,TGCGCCAGCAGCTTGGCCGGGGACGTAACCTACAATGAGCAGTTCTTC
-,TRBJ1-1,-,TRBV6-5,CASSYSRAGATEAFF,TGTGCCAGCAGTTACTCTCGCGCGGGGGCGACTGAAGCTTTCTTT
few,TRBJ1-2,-,TRBV5-1,CASSFEGSDYGYTF,TGCGCCAGCAGCTTTGAGGGGTCGGACTATGGCTACACCTTC
-,TRBJ2-7,-,TRBV30,CAWKGAYEQYF,TGTGCCTGGAAGGGAGCCTACGAGCAGTACTTC
-,TRBJ1-6,-,TRBV7-2,CASSSRASRLSPLHF,TGTGCCAGCAGCTCCCGCGCTAGTAGGCTTTCACCCCTCCACTTT
-,TRBJ2-5,-,TRBV2,CASGGDEETQYF,TGTGCCAGCGGAGGGGACGAAGAGACCCAGTACTTC
-,TRBJ2-3,TRBD2,TRBV5-4,CASSFVGLAGEDTQYF,TGTGCCAGCAGCTTTGTCGGACTAGCGGGGGAAGATACGCAGTATTTT
once,TRBJ1-1,-,TRBV4-2,CASSLGGRAEAFF,TGTGCCAGCAGCTTAGGAGGGCGGGCTGAAGCTTTCTTT
few,TRBJ2-7,-,TRBV2,CASRFEVTYEQYF,TGTGCCAGCAGGTTCGAGGTAACCTACGAGCAGTACTTC
few,TRBJ1-2,-,TRBV6-5,CASSFDGTYGYTF,TGTGCCAGCAGTTTCGACGGAACCTATGGCTACACCTTC
-,TRBJ2-5,-,TRBV5-1,CASSLEDQETQYF,TGCGCCAGCAGCTTGGAGGACCAAGAGACCCAGTACTTC
-,TRBJ1-6,TRBD1,TRBV5-5,CASSSPGGNSPLHF,TGTGCCAGCAGCTCACCAGGGGGGAATTCACCCCTCCACTTT
few,TRBJ2-7,TRBD1,TRBV5-1,CASSSSGTGPYEQYF,TGCGCCAGCAGCTCGTCCGGGACAGGGCCCTACGAGCAGTACTTC
-,TRBJ1-5,-,TRBV6-1,CASSEFGGEPQHF,TGTGCCAGCAGTGAATTTGGGGGTGAGCCCCAGCATTTT
-,TRBJ2-3,TRBD1,TRBV15,CATSRGQGRVDTQYF,TGTGCCACCAGCAGAGGACAGGGGCGCGTAGATACGCAGTATTTT
-,TRBJ2-1,TRBD2,TRBV4-2,CASSQGDGGNDEQFF,TGTGCCAGCAGCCAAGGCGACGGGGGGAACGATGAGCAGTTCTTC